This TCR beta chain derives from a study of blood T cell repertoires in COVID-19. V dropped 4 bases and J dropped 8 bases, with 12 bases sitting between them. Germline values: CDR1 SGHNT, CDR2 YYREEE (reference sequence). The CDR3 loop spans 13 amino acids. The method was immunoSEQ multiplex PCR; TCRdb's version includes in-frame clones alone and lacks a portion of them. The sample lists 490,000 or so clones; roughly nine tenths were seen once. V and J are TRBV5-4 and TRBJ1-4, with D maybe TRBD1 (6 bases). Material for sequencing was PBMCs or T cells enriched from blood (not recorded which). The TCR originated in a woman aged 55-70 years who had recovered from COVID-19. The CDR3 coding sequence is TGTGCCAGCAGCAATGGACAGACCGAAAAACTGTTTTTT. It specifies CASSNGQTEKLFF.